The 26 T cell receptor beta chains below all came from one sample that was sequenced in a study of blood T cell repertoires in COVID-19. Assay used: immunoSEQ multiplex PCR; TCRdb lists only in-frame clones, some missing. This sample has 300,000 to 400,000 clones, with 80% to 90% found just once. Sequenced: peripheral blood. The receptors derive from a man aged 25-45 years with active or convalescent COVID-19.

The gene calls are TRBV2 and TRBJ1-5; perhaps TRBD1 as D (5 bases). V dropped 7 bases and J dropped 7 bases, with 17 bases sitting between them. The CDR3 covers 14 residues. Germline CDR1 and CDR2: SNHLY and FYNNEI. The chain's CDR3 is CASTEEGLKQPQHF. CDR3 in DNA: TGTGCCAGCACCGAGGAGGGGCTCAAACAGCCCCAGCATTTT.

The genes are TRBV5-4 and TRBJ1-1; perhaps TRBD1 as D (6 bases). This CDR3 region has 14 residues. CDR1 is SGHNT and CDR2 is YYREEE in the germline V gene (reference sequence). The V end was cut by 2 bases, the J end by 3 bases, with 11 bases between. CDR3 in amino acids: CASSLGGEDTEAFF. CDR3 nucleotide sequence: TGTGCCAGCAGCTTAGGGGGAGAGGACACTGAAGCTTTCTTT.

This clone appeared a few times. V gene TRBV29-1 combines with J gene TRBJ2-7; 7 nucleotides agree with TRBD2. Trimming removed 1 base from V and 0 bases from J; junction bases left unmatched: 3. Germline V gives CDR1 SQVTM, CDR2 ANQGSEA. CDR3 size: 14 residues. In nucleotides, the CDR3 is TGCAGCGTTGAAGTGGGGGACTACTCCTACGAGCAGTACTTC. This sequence encodes CSVEVGDYSYEQYF.

The DNA of the CDR3 is TGTGCCAGCAGCCTACGCGGGGACAATGAGCAGTTCTTC. This gives the protein CASSLRGDNEQFF. The chain carries TRBV4-2 and TRBJ2-1; TRBD2 is a possible D gene (6 bases). Germline CDR1 is LGHNA and CDR2 is YNFKEQ. V lost 4 bases to trimming and J lost 5 bases, with 9 bases between them. The CDR3 totals 13 residues.

V gene TRBV10-3 combines with J gene TRBJ1-5; a possible D gene is TRBD1 (5 bases). This CDR3 has 13 residues. Germline V CDR1 and CDR2: ENHRY, SYGVKD. V lost 7 bases, J lost 2 bases, and 9 bases lay in between. The CDR3 bases are TGTGCCATCAAGGGGCCTGGCAATCAGCCCCAGCATTTT. This codes for CAIKGPGNQPQHF.

The CDR3 spells CASIDGSSYNSPLHF. CDR3 sequence (DNA): TGTGCCAGCATTGACGGGAGCTCCTATAATTCACCCCTCCACTTT. V gene TRBV2 combines with J gene TRBJ1-6; no clear D. V lost 7 bases and J lost 0, with 10 bases in between. This CDR3 spans 15 amino acids. Germline V gene data show CDR1 as SNHLY and CDR2 as FYNNEI.

This sequence joins TRBV2 and TRBJ2-7, with a weak D call TRBD1 (6 bases). CDR3 size: 17 residues. CDR1 is SNHLY, CDR2 FYNNEI, per germline. Trimming stripped 7 bases from V and 0 bases from J, with 22 bases between. This chain's CDR3 is CASTSPSGTPPSYEQYF. CDR3 bases: TGTGCCAGCACCTCACCCTCCGGGACACCTCCCTCCTACGAGCAGTACTTC.

The chain carries TRBV21-1 and TRBJ2-1; the D segment call TRBD2 is taken from the table without a DNA check. TRBV21-1 is labeled a pseudogene. This CDR3 is 16 amino acids long. CDR3: CASSNFSRWWHNEQFF. In nucleotides, the CDR3 is TGTGCCAGCAGCAACTTTAGCCGCTGGTGGCACAATGAGCAGTTCTTC.

The chain has TRBV5-1 and TRBJ2-5; tentatively, D is TRBD1 (6 bases). V lost 9 bases to trimming and J lost 5 bases, with 17 bases between them. This CDR3 is built from 13 residues. Germline assignment: CDR1 SGHRS and CDR2 YFSETQ. The DNA of the CDR3 is TGCGCCACCGCAGACAGGCCTTGGGAGACCCAGTACTTC. The encoded protein is CATADRPWETQYF.

The chain is built from TRBV7-2 and TRBJ1-5, with D possibly TRBD1 on 6 matching bases. CDR3 length equals 15 residues. CDR1 is SGHTA and CDR2 is FQGNSA in the germline V gene. Trimming took off 1 base at V and 6 bases at J, with 13 bases between the two ends. DNA of the CDR3: TGTGCCAGCAGCTTAGGACAGGCGGGGGGTCAGCCCCAGCATTTT. As protein: CASSLGQAGGQPQHF.

J is TRBJ2-2 and V is TRBV28, with D uncertain. Germline V gene lookup returns CDR1 MDHEN and CDR2 SYDVKM. The CDR3 runs to 12 residues. With 8 bases removed from V and 7 bases from J, the gap between germline ends came to 11 bases. The chain's CDR3 is CASQTPSGELFF. Here the CDR3 DNA reads TGTGCCAGCCAAACCCCCAGCGGGGAGCTGTTTTTT.

V gene TRBV7-9 combines with J gene TRBJ2-5, with a weak D call TRBD2 (5 bases). Germline assignment: CDR1 SEHNR and CDR2 FQNEAQ (reference sequence). The V gene lost 2 bases and the J gene lost 4 bases, with 14 bases spanning the gap. This CDR3 region has 15 residues. This CDR3 reads CASSLNLAPTETQYF. The CDR3 bases are TGTGCCAGCAGCTTAAACCTAGCTCCTACAGAGACCCAGTACTTC.

This clone showed up just once. CDR3 sequence: CASSVAGEQYF. In DNA form, the CDR3 reads TGTGCCAGCAGTGTAGCCGGCGAGCAGTACTTC. The chain uses TRBV6-2 or TRBV6-3 and TRBJ2-7; D gene ambiguous. The V gene's germline CDR1 is MNHEY and CDR2 SVGEGT. The CDR3 is 11 amino acids. The ends were cut back, 5 bases at V and 6 bases at J, with 8 bases in the middle.

J is TRBJ2-1 and V is TRBV2; 9 nucleotides line up with TRBD2. Trimming cost V 5 bases and J 6 bases; bases outside gene matches: 5. The CDR3 is 14 residues long. Germline V gene data show CDR1 as SNHLY and CDR2 as FYNNEI. CDR3 sequence reads: CASSISGGINEQFF. The CDR3, as DNA: TGTGCCAGCAGTATAAGCGGGGGGATCAATGAGCAGTTCTTC.

The V gene is TRBV2, the J gene TRBJ1-1; TRBD1 might be the D (5 bases). V was pared by 4 bases and J by 4 bases, with 16 bases between. Germline-derived CDR1 and CDR2 are SNHLY and FYNNEI. This CDR3 is 15 amino acids long. The DNA of the CDR3 is TGTGCCAGCAGTGCCCTGGGGCGAAGGGGCACTGAAGCTTTCTTT. Protein: CASSALGRRGTEAFF.

This clone showed up just a few times. This chain connects TRBV7-9 to TRBJ2-2, with D possibly matching TRBD1 (6 bases). CDR3 length: 16 amino acids. Trimming shortened V by 5 bases and J by 1 base, and 14 bases separated the two germline ends. Germline CDR1 SEHNR, CDR2 FQNEAQ (reference sequence). CDR3 protein: CASSRPGTRNTGELFF. The CDR3 bases are TGTGCCAGCAGCCGTCCCGGGACAAGGAACACCGGGGAGCTGTTTTTT.

The CDR3 region is CASKVSGGEDNEQFF. The CDR3 nucleotides read TGTGCCAGCAAGGTGAGCGGGGGTGAAGACAATGAGCAGTTCTTC. V gene TRBV2 combines with J gene TRBJ2-1; 8 nucleotides match TRBD2. CDR3 length: 15 amino acids. J lost 5 bases, V lost 7 bases, and 10 bases had no gene match. Per germline, CDR1 SNHLY and CDR2 FYNNEI. Looking up the rest from reference TRBV2 and TRBJ2-1 gives the full variable domain: EPEVTQTPSHQVTQMGQEVILRCVPISNHLYFYWYRQILGQKVEFLVSFYNNEISEKSEIFDDQFSVERPDGSNFTLKIRSTKLEDSAMYFCASKVSGGEDNEQFFGPGTRLTVL.

The chain couples TRBV12-5 to TRBJ1-1; 10 bases match TRBD1. Trimming took 0 bases from V and 5 from J; bases not matched to a gene: 9. Germline V CDR1 and CDR2: LGHNT, FRNRAP. This CDR3 is built from 17 residues. CDR3 nucleotide sequence: TGTGCTAGTGGTTTGGTACTGGGGACAGGGGAAAGAACTGAAGCTTTCTTT. The encoded protein is CASGLVLGTGERTEAFF.

The chain uses TRBV24-1 and TRBJ2-7; TRBD1 aligns across 11 bases. V shed 3 bases and J 5 bases; nucleotides not matched to a gene: 17. Per germline, CDR1 KGHDR and CDR2 SFDVKD. The CDR3 totals 19 residues. DNA for the CDR3: TGTGCCACCAGTGATGCGGACAGGGGGCGTTATCCCCGCCCCCACGAGCAGTACTTC. It encodes CATSDADRGRYPRPHEQYF.

The rearrangement links TRBV7-3 to TRBJ2-5; D is undetermined. V was pared by 2 bases and J by 5 bases, with 9 bases between. Germline CDR1 reads SGHTA; CDR2 reads FQGTGA. This CDR3 region has 13 residues. CDR3 in amino acids: CASSLLARETQYF. CDR3 nucleotide sequence: TGTGCCAGCAGCTTATTAGCCCGGGAGACCCAGTACTTC.

The CDR3 DNA sequence: TGCGCCAGCAGCCAAGCGGCCAGCCCTTGGGGAGCTAATGAAAAACTGTTTTTT. Translating gives CASSQAASPWGANEKLFF. The chain links TRBV4-3 to TRBJ1-4; D gene ambiguous. Per the germline V gene, CDR1 is LGHNA and CDR2 is YSLEER. The CDR3 has 18 residues. Deletions cut 1 base from V and 3 bases from J, with 18 bases between.

This chain uses TRBV25-1 with TRBJ2-1; 8 bases map to TRBD2. The ends lost 0 bases at V and 4 bases at J; junction bases unmatched: 8. CDR1 and CDR2 (germline): MGHDK, SYGVNS. CDR3 size: 17 residues. CDR3 region: CASSEYPPSGRYNEQFF. In DNA form, the CDR3 reads TGTGCCAGCAGTGAATACCCCCCTAGCGGGCGTTACAATGAGCAGTTCTTC. Filled out from reference TRBV25-1 and TRBJ2-1, the complete variable domain reads EADIYQTPRYLVIGTGKKITLECSQTMGHDKMYWYQQDPGMELHLIHYSYGVNSTEKGDLSSESTVSRIRTEHFPLTLESARPSHTSQYLCASSEYPPSGRYNEQFFGPGTRLTVL.

V is TRBV7-9 and J is TRBJ2-5; 9 nucleotides align to TRBD2. Germline CDR1 is SEHNR and CDR2 is FQNEAQ (reference sequence). The CDR3 covers 17 residues. After removal of 3 bases from V and 5 bases from J, the junction contained 13 bases not matched to a gene. In nucleotides, the CDR3 is TGTGCCAGCAGCTTTTCCCGGACTAGCGCCAACCGGGAGACCCAGTACTTC. Residues: CASSFSRTSANRETQYF.

The chain links TRBV19 to TRBJ2-2, with 11 bases identical to TRBD2. The V gene's germline CDR1 is LNHDA and CDR2 SQIVND (reference sequence). CDR3 length equals 15 residues. The V and J ends lost 5 bases and 11 bases, in that order; junction bases with no gene match: 10. CDR3 residues: CASSDGLAGRVELFF. CDR3 coding DNA: TGTGCCAGTAGTGACGGACTAGCGGGCCGGGTAGAGCTGTTTTTT. Full variable domain (rest looked up from reference TRBV19 and TRBJ2-2): DGGITQSPKYLFRKEGQNVTLSCEQNLNHDAMYWYRQDPGQGLRLIYYSQIVNDFQKGDIAEGYSVSREKKESFPLTVTSAQKNPTAFYLCASSDGLAGRVELFFGEGSRLTVL.

J is TRBJ2-3 and V is TRBV24-1; 7 positions match TRBD1. V lost 11 bases, J lost 4 bases, and 8 bases stayed unmatched. The CDR3 consists of 13 residues. Germline assignment: CDR1 KGHDR and CDR2 SFDVKD. The CDR3, as DNA: TGTGCCAGCGGACAGGCCGGGGCAGATACGCAGTATTTT. As protein: CASGQAGADTQYF.

This clone appeared once. J is TRBJ1-1 and V is TRBV4-1; D might be TRBD1 (5 bases). CDR3 size: 14 residues. V was trimmed by 5 bases and J by 3 bases, leaving 13 bases between them. Looked up from germline, CDR1 is MGHRA and CDR2 is YSYEKL. CDR3 nucleotide sequence: TGCGCCAGCAGCTTAAGATTAGGGGACACTGAAGCTTTCTTT. Translating gives CASSLRLGDTEAFF.